The present T cell receptor (beta chain) was sequenced within a study of OX40 agonist ivuxolimab in advanced cancers. The CDR3 has 16 amino acids. The protocol was immunoSEQ multiplex PCR, while the TCRdb copy is restricted to in-frame clones and leaves out a portion. The table records around 25,000 clones, 85% to 90% of them present only once. The sequence was obtained from an adult with an advanced solid tumor such as melanoma, head and neck, liver or kidney cancer. V usage is TRBV7-5 and J usage is TRBJ2-2; TRBD1, as called in the table, went unchecked against the DNA. TRBV7-5 is tagged as a pseudogene. Source: CD4+ or CD8+ T cells sorted from blood, taken in a trial of the OX40 agonist ivuxolimab. The CDR3 loop is CASSLRQGVNTGELFF. DNA of the CDR3: TGTGCCAGCAGCCTGCGACAGGGGGTGAACACCGGGGAGCTGTTTTTT.